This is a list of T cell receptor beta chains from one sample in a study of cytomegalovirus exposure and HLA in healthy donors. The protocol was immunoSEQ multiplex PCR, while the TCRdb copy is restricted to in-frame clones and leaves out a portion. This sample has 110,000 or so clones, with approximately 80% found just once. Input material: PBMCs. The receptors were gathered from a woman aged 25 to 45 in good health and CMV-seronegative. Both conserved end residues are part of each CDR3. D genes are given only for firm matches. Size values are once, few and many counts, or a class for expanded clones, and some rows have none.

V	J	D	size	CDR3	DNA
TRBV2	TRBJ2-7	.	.	CATKGGGTSSYEQYF	TGTGCCACCAAAGGGGGGGGAACTAGCTCCTACGAGCAGTACTTC
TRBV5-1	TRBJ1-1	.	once	CASSSGGVVTEAFF	TGCGCCAGCAGCTCTGGGGGGGTGGTAACTGAAGCTTTCTTT
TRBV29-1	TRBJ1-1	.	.	CSVATGMNTEAFF	TGCAGCGTTGCTACAGGGATGAACACTGAAGCTTTCTTT
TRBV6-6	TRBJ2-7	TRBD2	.	CASRASGREVGEQYF	TGTGCCAGCAGGGCTAGCGGGAGAGAAGTAGGCGAGCAGTACTTC
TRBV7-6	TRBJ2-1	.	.	CASSFSTGSHQQFF	TGTGCCAGCAGCTTTTCAACGGGGTCCCACCAGCAGTTCTTC
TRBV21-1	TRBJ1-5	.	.	CRTGTLLNNQPQHF	TGCCGGACAGGAACTCTTTTGAACAATCAGCCCCAGCATTTT
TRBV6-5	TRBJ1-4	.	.	CASSYRGNEKLFF	TGTGCCAGCAGTTACAGGGGTAATGAAAAACTGTTTTTT
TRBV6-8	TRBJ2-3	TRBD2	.	CASSRTGTRTPPQLTDTQYF	TGTGCCAGCAGCCGAACCGGGACTAGAACCCCTCCCCAACTGACAGATACGCAGTATTTT
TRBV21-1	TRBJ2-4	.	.	CASSKEGLVVASQYF	TGTGCCAGCAGCAAAGAGGGGCTAGTGGTAGCTTCTCAGTACTTC
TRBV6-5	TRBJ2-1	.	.	CASSYNRDEQFF	TGTGCCAGCAGTTATAACAGGGATGAGCAGTTCTTC
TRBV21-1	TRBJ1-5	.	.	CASSADRHSNQPQHF	TGTGCCAGCAGCGCCGATCGACACAGCAATCAGCCCCAGCATTTT
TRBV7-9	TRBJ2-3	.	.	CASSQVTGTDTQYF	TGTGCCAGCAGCCAGGTAACCGGCACAGATACGCAGTATTTT
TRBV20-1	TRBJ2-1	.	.	CSAGRANEQFF	TGCAGTGCGGGGAGAGCAAATGAGCAGTTCTTC
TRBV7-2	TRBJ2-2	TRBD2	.	CASSLGLASGIWNTGELFF	TGTGCCAGCAGCTTAGGGTTGGCTAGCGGGATTTGGAACACCGGGGAGCTGTTTTTT
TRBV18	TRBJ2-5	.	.	CASTQEQPSETQYF	TGTGCCAGCACCCAGGAACAGCCCTCCGAGACCCAGTACTTC
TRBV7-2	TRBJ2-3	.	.	CASSLVRLGTDTQYF	TGTGCCAGCAGCTTAGTCCGACTAGGAACAGATACGCAGTATTTT
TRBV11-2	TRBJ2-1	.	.	CASSLSGNNEQFF	TGTGCCAGCAGCTTATCCGGGAACAATGAGCAGTTCTTC
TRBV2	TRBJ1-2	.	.	CASSVRVESNYGYTF	TGTGCCAGCAGTGTCCGTGTAGAAAGTAACTATGGCTACACCTTC
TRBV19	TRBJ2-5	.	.	CATSPGSIKTQYF	TGTGCCACCTCTCCCGGGAGTATAAAGACCCAGTACTTC
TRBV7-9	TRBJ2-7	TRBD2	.	CASSLGREGHHEQYF	TGTGCCAGCAGCTTAGGGCGGGAGGGCCACCACGAGCAGTACTTC
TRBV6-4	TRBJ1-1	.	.	CASRSGAEAFF	TGTGCCAGCAGATCGGGAGCTGAAGCTTTCTTT
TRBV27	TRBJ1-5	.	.	CATSGGVSNQPQHF	TGTGCCACCAGCGGGGGGGTAAGCAATCAGCCCCAGCATTTT
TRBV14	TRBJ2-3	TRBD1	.	CASSQNGQGAGDTQYF	TGTGCCAGCAGCCAAAATGGACAGGGGGCTGGAGATACGCAGTATTTT
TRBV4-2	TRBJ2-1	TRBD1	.	CASSQDPRTGTYSYNEQFF	TGTGCCAGCAGCCAAGATCCACGGACAGGCACATACTCCTACAATGAGCAGTTCTTC
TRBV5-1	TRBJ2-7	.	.	CASSLGVGGSYEQYF	TGCGCCAGCAGCTTGGGGGTCGGCGGCTCCTACGAGCAGTACTTC
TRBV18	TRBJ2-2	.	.	CASSPIKRTGELFF	TGTGCCAGCTCACCCATTAAGCGTACCGGGGAGCTGTTTTTT
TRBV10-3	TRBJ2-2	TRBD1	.	CATTPGQGGTGELFF	TGTGCCACAACGCCGGGACAGGGGGGGACCGGGGAGCTGTTTTTT
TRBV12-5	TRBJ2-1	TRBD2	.	CASGLPSGRGIEQFF	TGTGCTAGTGGTTTGCCAAGCGGGAGGGGGATTGAGCAGTTCTTC
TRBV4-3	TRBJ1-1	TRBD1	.	CASSYQRATTGGTEAFF	TGCGCCAGCAGCTACCAACGCGCGACAACAGGGGGCACTGAAGCTTTCTTT